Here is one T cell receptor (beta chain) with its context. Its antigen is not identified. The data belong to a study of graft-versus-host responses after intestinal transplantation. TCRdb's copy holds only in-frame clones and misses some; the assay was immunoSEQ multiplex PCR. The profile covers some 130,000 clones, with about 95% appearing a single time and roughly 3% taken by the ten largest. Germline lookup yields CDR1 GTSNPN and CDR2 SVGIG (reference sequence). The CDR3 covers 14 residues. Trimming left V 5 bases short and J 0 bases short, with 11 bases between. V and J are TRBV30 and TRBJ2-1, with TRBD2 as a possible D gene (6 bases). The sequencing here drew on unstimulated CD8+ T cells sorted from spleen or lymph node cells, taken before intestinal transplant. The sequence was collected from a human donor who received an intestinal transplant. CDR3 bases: TGTGCCTGGGGGACTCAGAGCTCCTACAATGAGCAGTTCTTC. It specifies CAWGTQSSYNEQFF.